What follows are 5 T cell receptor beta chains derived from one specimen sequenced in a study of blood T cell repertoires in COVID-19. The repertoire was sequenced with immunoSEQ multiplex PCR; TCRdb's copy has only in-frame clones and lacks some. The data contain a few hundred thousand clones, 75% to 90% of them seen just once; the ten biggest clones take up under 2.5%. Specimen: PBMCs or T cells enriched from blood (not recorded which). The receptors derive from a young man who had recovered from COVID-19.

The chain couples TRBV7-2 to TRBJ2-7; D call uncertain. V lost 5 bases to trimming and J lost 3 bases, with 14 bases between them. The CDR3 length is 14 residues. Germline CDR1 reads SGHTA; CDR2 reads FQGNSA. The CDR3 is CASSLPLGNYEQYF. In DNA form, the CDR3 reads TGTGCCAGCAGCCTACCCTTGGGCAACTACGAGCAGTACTTC.

The chain joins TRBV19 to TRBJ2-7, with D possibly TRBD1 on 5 matching bases. Germline V gene data show CDR1 as LNHDA and CDR2 as SQIVND (reference sequence). V shed 1 base and J shed 0 bases, with 19 bases lying between them. This CDR3 contains 18 residues. The CDR3 coding sequence is TGTGCCAGTAGTATAGCGGTTGCTGGGGCACGGAGCTCCTACGAGCAGTACTTC. Translating gives CASSIAVAGARSSYEQYF.

The chain uses TRBV3-1 (or the pseudogene TRBV3-2) and TRBJ2-3; D remains ambiguous. V was cut by 0 bases and J by 2 bases, with 9 bases left in between. Per germline, CDR1 LGHDT and CDR2 YNNKEL (reference sequence). The CDR3 runs to 15 residues. CDR3 sequence: CASSQDTVYTDTQYF. DNA for the CDR3: TGTGCCAGCAGCCAAGATACGGTTTACACAGATACGCAGTATTTT.

This chain joins TRBV6-2 or TRBV6-3 and TRBJ1-2; D perhaps matches TRBD1 (5 bases). Germline V lookup: CDR1 MNHEY, CDR2 SVGEGT. The CDR3 is made up of 12 amino acids. V was cut by 2 bases and J by 7 bases, with 8 bases left in between. For the CDR3, the DNA is TGTGCCAGCAGTTACCCCCAGGGTGGCTACACCTTC. This codes for CASSYPQGGYTF.

The chain carries TRBV10-3 and TRBJ2-1; 7 bases fit TRBD2. Germline CDR1 is ENHRY and CDR2 is SYGVKD. This CDR3 has 15 amino acids. J was trimmed by 10 bases and V by 0 bases; bases with no gene match: 9. The CDR3 sequence is CAISESIGGGSEQFF. For the CDR3, the DNA is TGTGCCATCAGTGAGTCTATTGGCGGGGGATCGGAGCAGTTCTTC.